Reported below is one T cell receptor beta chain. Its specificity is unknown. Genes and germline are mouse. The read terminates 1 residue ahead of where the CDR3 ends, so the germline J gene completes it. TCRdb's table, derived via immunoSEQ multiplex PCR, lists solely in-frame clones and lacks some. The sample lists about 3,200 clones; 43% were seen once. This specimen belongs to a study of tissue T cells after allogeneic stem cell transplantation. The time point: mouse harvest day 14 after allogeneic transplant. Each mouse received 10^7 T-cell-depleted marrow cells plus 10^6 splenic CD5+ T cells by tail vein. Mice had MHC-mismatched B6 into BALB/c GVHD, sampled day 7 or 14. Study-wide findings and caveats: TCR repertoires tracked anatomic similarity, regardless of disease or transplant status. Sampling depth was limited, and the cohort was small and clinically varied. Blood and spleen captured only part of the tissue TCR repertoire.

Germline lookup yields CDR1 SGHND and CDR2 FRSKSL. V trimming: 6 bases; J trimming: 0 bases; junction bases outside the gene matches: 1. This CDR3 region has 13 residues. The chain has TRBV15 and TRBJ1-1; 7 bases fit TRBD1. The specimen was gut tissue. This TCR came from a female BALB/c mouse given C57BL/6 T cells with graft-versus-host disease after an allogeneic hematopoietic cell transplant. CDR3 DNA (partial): TGTGCCAGCAGGGGGACAGCAAACACAGAAGTCTTC. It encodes CASRGTANTEVF. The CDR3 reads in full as CASRGTANTEVFF.